These 28 T cell receptor beta chains were all obtained from the same sample, sequenced in a study of T cell clonotyping in hematopoietic cell transplantation (dated by TCRdb to the early 2020s). Preparation of the library involved the immunoSEQ multiplex PCR assay. In TCRdb, the immuneACCESS table is reduced to in-frame sequences with V and J assigned. These tables do not hold every clone; where another copy was compared, an unresolved V gene accounts for under half, and the others remain unexplained. Across this sample there are about 45,000 clones, with roughly 80% seen only once. The leading ten clones occupy 5.3% of the sample. The sample's time point label, decoded: recipient sample about 28 days before transplant, after cytoreduction. The input for sequencing was peripheral blood mononuclear cells, taken before stem cell transplant. These receptors came from a man aged 55 to 70 with myelodysplastic syndrome. Some clones in this sample may be carry-over from other donors' samples.

This chain connects TRBV28 to TRBJ2-7; a weak D match, TRBD2 (6 bases). The germline V gene has CDR1 MDHEN and CDR2 SYDVKM. The V and J ends lost 6 bases and 2 bases respectively, with 14 bases between them. The length of the CDR3 is 14 residues. CDR3 DNA sequence: TGTGCCAGCAGCCTCCCACTAGCTCCCTACGAGCAGTACTTC. It translates to CASSLPLAPYEQYF.

This rearrangement joins TRBV2 to TRBJ1-1; 8 nucleotides agree with TRBD1. The V gene's germline CDR1 is SNHLY and CDR2 FYNNEI. Losses at the gene ends were 5 bases for V and 2 bases for J; bases not matched to a gene: 10. The CDR3 runs 16 residues. Here the CDR3 reads CASSKRTGRDNTEAFF. The CDR3 region has the DNA TGTGCCAGCAGTAAAAGGACAGGGAGGGATAACACTGAAGCTTTCTTT.

This clone was seen a single time. The chain's CDR3 is CASKKETANEKLFF. CDR3 nucleotides: TGTGCCAGCAAAAAGGAGACGGCTAATGAAAAACTGTTTTTT. The chain couples TRBV2 to TRBJ1-4; no firm D call. The CDR3 extends over 14 amino acids. CDR1 is SNHLY, CDR2 FYNNEI, per germline. The V end lost 7 bases, the J end lost 3 bases, and 12 bases lay between the germline ends.

The CDR3 loop reads CASSEKQGSGYTF. CDR3 in DNA: TGTGCCAGCAGTGAGAAACAGGGAAGCGGCTACACCTTC. V and J are TRBV6-1 and TRBJ1-2, with D perhaps TRBD1 (6 bases). The germline V and J ends were trimmed by 3 bases and 8 bases, with 13 bases remaining between them. The CDR3 runs 13 residues. The germline V gene has CDR1 MNHNS and CDR2 SASEGT.

The chain recombines TRBV19 with TRBJ2-1, with D possibly matching TRBD2 (5 bases). Germline CDR1 reads LNHDA; CDR2 reads SQIVND (reference sequence). The CDR3 spans 15 residues. Deletions cut 7 bases from V and 5 bases from J, with 18 bases between. DNA for the CDR3: TGTGCCAGTAAAAGCGGCGGGCTTATTAACAATGAGCAGTTCTTC. As protein: CASKSGGLINNEQFF.

This sequence joins TRBV27 and TRBJ1-5; perhaps TRBD1 as D (5 bases). The CDR3 extends over 14 amino acids. Germline V gives CDR1 MNHEY, CDR2 SMNVEV (reference sequence). V lost 0 bases and J 6 bases, leaving 9 bases between the germline ends. DNA for the CDR3: TGTGCCAGCAGTTTATCGCGGGGCTCTCAGCCCCAGCATTTT. Protein: CASSLSRGSQPQHF.

Concerning this clone: An end of the junction differs from the germline gene, which may be a read error. The genes are TRBV7-7 and TRBJ2-3; possible D gene TRBD1, 5 bases. The V gene's germline CDR1 is SSHAT and CDR2 FNYEAQ (reference sequence). The CDR3 sequence is 13 residues long. In nucleotides, the CDR3 is TGTGCTAGCAGCTCCCAGGGCGGAGATACGCAGTATTTT. Its protein product is CASSSQGGDTQYF.

The chain has TRBV5-1 and TRBJ2-7; TRBD1 agrees at 8 bases. The V segment lost 4 bases and the J segment 3 bases; nucleotides outside the gene matches: 3. CDR3 length equals 13 residues. Germline lookup yields CDR1 SGHRS and CDR2 YFSETQ. CDR3 bases: TGCGCCAGCAGCCGACAGGGGTTCTACGAGCAGTACTTC. Translation: CASSRQGFYEQYF.

V gene TRBV6-5 combines with J gene TRBJ1-1; D is ambiguous. CDR3 length: 14 residues. Trimming took off 2 bases at V and 0 bases at J, with 7 bases between the two ends. In germline, CDR1 is MNHEY, CDR2 SVGAGI. The CDR3 DNA follows: TGTGCCAGCAGTTACGATCTCATGAACACTGAAGCTTTCTTT. Translating gives CASSYDLMNTEAFF.

J is TRBJ1-2 and V is TRBV19, with D unresolved. The CDR3 is 14 amino acids. The ends were cut back, 2 bases at V and 8 bases at J, with 15 bases in the middle. The germline gives CDR1 LNHDA, CDR2 SQIVND (reference sequence). CDR3 loop: CASSITPSGWGYTF. In DNA, the CDR3 is TGTGCCAGTAGTATAACCCCCTCTGGGTGGGGCTACACCTTC.

The gene calls are TRBV9 and TRBJ1-1; TRBD1 agrees at 8 bases. The V segment lost 0 bases and the J segment 5 bases; nucleotides outside the gene matches: 18. There are 19 residues in the CDR3. Germline V lookup: CDR1 SGDLS, CDR2 YYNGEE. CDR3 DNA sequence: TGTGCCAGCAGCGTAGTAGCCACGACAGGGGACCTCGGGGGGACTGAAGCTTTCTTT. Encoded protein: CASSVVATTGDLGGTEAFF.

The chain couples TRBV5-1 to TRBJ2-5; 10 nucleotides match TRBD2. V lost 4 bases and J lost 5; bases outside the gene matches: 11. CDR1 and CDR2 from the germline V gene are SGHRS and YFSETQ. This CDR3 contains 16 residues. CDR3 protein: CASSPQGASGGETQYF. The DNA for the CDR3 is TGCGCCAGCAGCCCCCAGGGGGCTAGCGGGGGTGAGACCCAGTACTTC. Full variable domain (rest looked up from reference TRBV5-1 and TRBJ2-5): KAGVTQTPRYLIKTRGQQVTLSCSPISGHRSVSWYQQTPGQGLQFLFEYFSETQRNKGNFPGRFSGRQFSNSRSEMNVSTLELGDSALYLCASSPQGASGGETQYFGPGTRLLVL.

There are a few counts of this clone. The rearrangement links TRBV29-1 to TRBJ2-3, with 9 nucleotides matching TRBD1. The junction had 5 bases not matched to a gene; V was cut back by 1 base and J by 6 bases. Germline V lookup: CDR1 SQVTM, CDR2 ANQGSEA. The CDR3 covers 14 residues. DNA of the CDR3: TGCAGCGTTGAAGCCGGACAGGGGATGGATACGCAGTATTTT. Its protein is CSVEAGQGMDTQYF.

This clone appeared a single time. The V call is TRBV7-9, the J call TRBJ1-1; possible D gene TRBD1, 5 bases. Germline CDR1 reads SEHNR; CDR2 reads FQNEAQ (reference sequence). The CDR3 consists of 18 residues. Trimming took off 5 bases at V and 3 bases at J, with 25 bases between the two ends. CDR3 nucleotide sequence: TGTGCCAGCAGCCCGAAAGCGGGAGGCTCCCCGGGGGACACTGAAGCTTTCTTT. Amino acids: CASSPKAGGSPGDTEAFF. Using reference TRBV7-9 and TRBJ1-1 for the parts outside the CDR3, the full variable domain is DTGVSQNPRHKITKRGQNVTFRCDPISEHNRLYWYRQTLGQGPEFLTYFQNEAQLEKSRLLSDRFSAERPKGSFSTLEIQRTEQGDSAMYLCASSPKAGGSPGDTEAFFGQGTRLTVV.

CDR3 loop: CAISVNGPSSGNTIYF. CDR3 nucleotides: TGTGCCATCAGTGTGAACGGGCCTAGCTCTGGAAACACCATATATTTT. The rearrangement joins TRBV10-3 to TRBJ1-3; D gene ambiguous. Trimming took 4 bases from V and 0 from J, leaving 13 bases between them. Germline lookup yields CDR1 ENHRY and CDR2 SYGVKD. The CDR3 contains 16 residues.

The CDR3 DNA reads TGTGCCAGCGGGACCGGGACAGGGGGATACAATGAGCAGTTCTTC. Residues: CASGTGTGGYNEQFF. The rearrangement joins TRBV6-5 to TRBJ2-1, with 11 nucleotides matching TRBD1. This CDR3 is 15 amino acids long. V trimming: 8 bases; J trimming: 4 bases; junction bases outside the gene matches: 7. CDR1 MNHEY and CDR2 SVGAGI come from the germline V gene.

The chain joins TRBV4-3 to TRBJ2-7; TRBD1 matches 7 bases. Germline CDR1 LGHNA, CDR2 YSLEER. Germline trimming cut 1 base from V and 2 bases from J; bases unmatched to any gene: 5. This CDR3 is built from 15 residues. For the CDR3, the DNA is TGCGCCAGCAGCCAAGGACAGGGTCCGGCCTACGAGCAGTACTTC. Protein: CASSQGQGPAYEQYF.

A note on this clone: Within the sample, other DNA sequences also encode this same CDR3. V gene TRBV5-1 combines with J gene TRBJ2-3; the D is unclear. The CDR3 runs 12 residues. Germline V gives CDR1 SGHRS, CDR2 YFSETQ. The V and J ends lost 2 bases and 2 bases respectively, with 3 bases between them. The CDR3 sequence is CASSFLTDTQYF. Written as DNA, the CDR3 is TGCGCCAGCAGCTTTCTCACAGATACGCAGTATTTT. The variable domain in full, with the rest retrieved from reference TRBV5-1 and TRBJ2-3, is KAGVTQTPRYLIKTRGQQVTLSCSPISGHRSVSWYQQTPGQGLQFLFEYFSETQRNKGNFPGRFSGRQFSNSRSEMNVSTLELGDSALYLCASSFLTDTQYFGPGTRLTVL.

The V call is TRBV10-3, the J call TRBJ1-1; D is ambiguous. The CDR3 length is 13 residues. Trimming left V 0 bases short and J 10 bases short, with 12 bases between. The V gene's germline CDR1 is ENHRY and CDR2 SYGVKD. The CDR3 reads CAISESFSSGAFF. The CDR3 nucleotides read TGTGCCATCAGTGAGTCTTTCAGCAGTGGAGCTTTCTTT.

This sequence joins TRBV7-2 and TRBJ1-2; 8 positions agree with TRBD1. J was trimmed by 4 bases and V by 4 bases; bases with no gene match: 8. The CDR3 consists of 15 residues. From germline, CDR1 is SGHTA and CDR2 FQGNSA. The CDR3 region is CASSSYYRGAYGYTF. In nucleotides, the CDR3 is TGTGCCAGCAGCTCCTACTACAGGGGGGCCTATGGCTACACCTTC.

The sample holds one count of this clone. The CDR3 bases are TGTGCCAGTAGGGACAGTGGGGCCAAAAACATTCAGTACTTC. This encodes CASRDSGAKNIQYF. The gene calls are TRBV19 and TRBJ2-4; tentatively, D is TRBD1 (6 bases). Between the trimmed V and J ends, which lost 6 bases and 1 base, there was a span of 10 bases. CDR3 size: 14 residues. The V gene's germline CDR1 is LNHDA and CDR2 SQIVND (reference sequence).

V usage is TRBV10-3 and J usage is TRBJ2-7; 9 positions match TRBD1. V shed 6 bases and J 5 bases; nucleotides not matched to a gene: 8. The CDR3 is made up of 14 amino acids. In germline, CDR1 is ENHRY, CDR2 SYGVKD. The DNA of the CDR3 is TGTGCCATCAGCTACGGACAGGGGAAGCACGAGCAGTACTTC. Its translation: CAISYGQGKHEQYF.

V and J are TRBV29-1 and TRBJ1-1; D remains ambiguous. Germline V gene sequence: CDR1 SQVTM, CDR2 ANQGSEA. The CDR3 loop spans 11 amino acids. Trimming removed 4 bases at V and 2 bases at J, with 5 bases between. CDR3 sequence reads: CSVVKNTEAFF. CDR3 bases: TGCAGCGTTGTAAAAAACACTGAAGCTTTCTTT.

The DNA of the CDR3 is TGTGCCAGCAGACAGACAGGGCGAGAGACCCAGTACTTC. Translating it yields CASRQTGRETQYF. V usage is TRBV7-9 and J usage is TRBJ2-5, with 7 bases aligning to TRBD1. This CDR3 is 13 amino acids long. The V and J ends lost 6 bases and 4 bases, in that order; junction bases with no gene match: 5. Germline values: CDR1 SEHNR, CDR2 FQNEAQ (reference sequence).

V usage is TRBV6-5 and J usage is TRBJ2-7; D unclear. CDR1 is MNHEY and CDR2 is SVGAGI in the germline V gene. This CDR3 contains 14 residues. V was cut by 2 bases and J by 2 bases, with 10 bases left in between. CDR3 protein: CASSYPDGTYEQYF. The CDR3 DNA reads as TGTGCCAGCAGTTACCCAGACGGAACCTACGAGCAGTACTTC.

The chain has TRBV28 and TRBJ1-2, with D perhaps matching TRBD1 (5 bases). The germline V gene encodes CDR1 MDHEN and CDR2 SYDVKM. The CDR3 has 14 residues. Trimming took off 6 bases at V and 4 bases at J, with 15 bases between the two ends. The CDR3 here is CASRRPGPGYGYTF. In DNA form, the CDR3 reads TGTGCCAGCAGGCGACCGGGGCCTGGCTATGGCTACACCTTC.

V usage is TRBV11-2 and J usage is TRBJ2-3; 12 bases match TRBD2. There are 16 residues in the CDR3. The V and J ends lost 5 bases and 3 bases, in that order; junction bases with no gene match: 6. Germline values: CDR1 SGHAT, CDR2 FQNNGV. The DNA of the CDR3 is TGTGCCAGCAGCCTATGGGGACTAGCGGGTACAGATACGCAGTATTTT. Translated, it gives CASSLWGLAGTDTQYF.

V usage is TRBV7-2 and J usage is TRBJ2-5, with 14 bases aligning to TRBD2. Looked up from germline, CDR1 is SGHTA and CDR2 is FQGNSA. The CDR3 covers 16 residues. Trimming cost V 5 bases and J 5 bases; bases outside gene matches: 7. The DNA for the CDR3 is TGTGCCAGCAGCCCCGGGACTAGCGGGGGAGTGGAGACCCAGTACTTC. Its protein is CASSPGTSGGVETQYF. Complete variable domain (other parts from reference TRBV7-2 and TRBJ2-5): GAGVSQSPSNKVTEKGKDVELRCDPISGHTALYWYRQSLGQGLEFLIYFQGNSAPDKSGLPSDRFSAERTGGSVSTLTIQRTQQEDSAVYLCASSPGTSGGVETQYFGPGTRLLVL.